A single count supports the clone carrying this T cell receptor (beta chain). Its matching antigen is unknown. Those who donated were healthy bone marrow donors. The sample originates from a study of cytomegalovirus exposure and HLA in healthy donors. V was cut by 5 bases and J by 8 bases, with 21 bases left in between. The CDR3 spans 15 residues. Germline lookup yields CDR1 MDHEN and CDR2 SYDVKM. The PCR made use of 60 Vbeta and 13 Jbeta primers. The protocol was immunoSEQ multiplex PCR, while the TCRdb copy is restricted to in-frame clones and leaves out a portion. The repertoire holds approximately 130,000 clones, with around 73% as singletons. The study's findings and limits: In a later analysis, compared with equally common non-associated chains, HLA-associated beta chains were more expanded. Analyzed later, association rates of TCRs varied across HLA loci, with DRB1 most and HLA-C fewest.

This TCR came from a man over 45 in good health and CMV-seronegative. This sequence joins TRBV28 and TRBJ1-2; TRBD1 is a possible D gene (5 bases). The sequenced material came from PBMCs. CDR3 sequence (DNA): TGTGCCAGCAGTCCCAGAGGGGAGGGGAAAGGAGGCTACACCTTC. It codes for CASSPRGEGKGGYTF.